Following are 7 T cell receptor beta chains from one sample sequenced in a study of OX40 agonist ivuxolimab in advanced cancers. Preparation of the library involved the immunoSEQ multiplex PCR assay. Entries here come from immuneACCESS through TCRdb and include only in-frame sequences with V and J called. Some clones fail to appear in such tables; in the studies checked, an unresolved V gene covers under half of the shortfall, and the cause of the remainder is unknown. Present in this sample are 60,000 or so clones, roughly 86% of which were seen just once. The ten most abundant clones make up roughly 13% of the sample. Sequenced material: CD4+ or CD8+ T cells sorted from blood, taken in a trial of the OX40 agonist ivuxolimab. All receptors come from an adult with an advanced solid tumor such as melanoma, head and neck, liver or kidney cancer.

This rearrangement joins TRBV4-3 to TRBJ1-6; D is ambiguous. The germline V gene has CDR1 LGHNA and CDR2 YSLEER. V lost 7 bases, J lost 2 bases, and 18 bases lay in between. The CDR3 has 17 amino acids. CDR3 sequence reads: CASNQEGGGTYNSPLHF. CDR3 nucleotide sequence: TGCGCCAGCAATCAGGAAGGAGGTGGCACCTATAATTCACCCCTCCACTTT.

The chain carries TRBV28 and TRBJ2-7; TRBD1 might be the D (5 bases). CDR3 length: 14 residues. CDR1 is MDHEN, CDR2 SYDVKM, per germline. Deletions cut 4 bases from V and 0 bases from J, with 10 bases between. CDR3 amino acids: CASSSTGSSYEQYF. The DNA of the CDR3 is TGTGCCAGCAGTTCCACAGGAAGCTCCTACGAGCAGTACTTC.

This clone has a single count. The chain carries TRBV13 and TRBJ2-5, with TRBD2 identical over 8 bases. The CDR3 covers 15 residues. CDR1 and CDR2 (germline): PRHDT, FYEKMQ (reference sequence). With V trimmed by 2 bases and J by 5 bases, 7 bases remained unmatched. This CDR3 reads CASSLLAGSEETQYF. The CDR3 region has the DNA TGTGCCAGCAGCTTATTAGCGGGGTCGGAGGAGACCCAGTACTTC.

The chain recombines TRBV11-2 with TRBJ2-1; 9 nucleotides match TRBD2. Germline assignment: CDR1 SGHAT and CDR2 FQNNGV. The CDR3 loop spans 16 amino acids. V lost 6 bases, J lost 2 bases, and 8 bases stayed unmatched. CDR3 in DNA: TGTGCCAGCAGTCACCTAGCGGGAACCACCTACAATGAGCAGTTCTTC. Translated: CASSHLAGTTYNEQFF.

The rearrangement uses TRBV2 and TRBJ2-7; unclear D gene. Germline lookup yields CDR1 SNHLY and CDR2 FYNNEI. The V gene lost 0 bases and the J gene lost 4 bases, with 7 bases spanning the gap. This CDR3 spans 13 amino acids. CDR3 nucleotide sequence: TGTGCCAGCAGTGAAGCGCGTATGTACGAGCAGTACTTC. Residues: CASSEARMYEQYF.

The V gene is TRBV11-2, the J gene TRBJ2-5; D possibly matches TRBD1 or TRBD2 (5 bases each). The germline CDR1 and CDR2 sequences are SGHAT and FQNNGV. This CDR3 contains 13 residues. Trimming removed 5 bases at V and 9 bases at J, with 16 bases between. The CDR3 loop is CASSGRGLGAQYF. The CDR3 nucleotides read TGTGCCAGCAGCGGCCGGGGCCTTGGGGCCCAGTACTTC.

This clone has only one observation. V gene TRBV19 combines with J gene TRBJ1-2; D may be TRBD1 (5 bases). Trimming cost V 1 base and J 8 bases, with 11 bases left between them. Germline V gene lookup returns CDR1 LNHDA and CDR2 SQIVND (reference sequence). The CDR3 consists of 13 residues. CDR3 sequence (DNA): TGTGCCAGTAGTATAGGGGGCCCGTGGGGCTACACCTTC. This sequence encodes CASSIGGPWGYTF.